The present entry profiles one T cell receptor beta chain with its context. The data were taken from a study of CD8+ T cells in alopecia areata. Study context: Patients received oral tofacitinib, 5 to 10 mg twice daily, for moderate-to-severe alopecia areata.

Regarding treatment: oral pan-JAK inhibitor, 5-10 mg twice daily. Both peripheral blood and punch biopsies of lesional scalp skin were obtained from patients who had alopecia areata. The sorting of PBMCs gave CD4+ and CD8+ T cells. The CDR3 loop spans 12 amino acids. Germline V lookup: CDR1 GTSNPN, CDR2 SVGIG (reference sequence). V shed 2 bases and J 8 bases; nucleotides not matched to a gene: 4. RNA, once extracted, was reverse transcribed into cDNA for use as the sequencing template. The data were produced by immunoSEQ multiplex PCR, yet TCRdb's version contains in-frame clones alone and is incomplete. Found here are approximately 210,000 clones, 64% of them singletons; the top ten hold 1.3%.

Sequencing used CD4+ T cells sorted from blood, obtained at approximately week 50, from a patient treated with tofacitinib. The V and J genes are TRBV30 and TRBJ2-3; TRBD1 matches at 7 bases. This clonotype originated in a human donor with alopecia areata. The CDR3 is CAWSLGQVTQYF. Written as DNA, the CDR3 is TGTGCCTGGAGTTTAGGACAGGTTACGCAGTATTTT.